The T cell receptor beta chain described here comes from a study of PD-L1 blockade in urothelial cancer. Study background: Male patients with bladder-origin urothelial cancer numbered about nine tenths of the roughly 30.

The count of this clone is one. Its antigen is currently unknown. CDR1 is SGHDT and CDR2 is YYEEEE in the germline V gene. V lost 4 bases and J 4 bases, leaving 26 bases between the germline ends. The CDR3 covers 18 residues. Synthetic analogs of TCR templates were spiked into every PCR. TCRdb's copy holds only in-frame clones and misses some; the assay was immunoSEQ multiplex PCR. This repertoire shows approximately 100,000 clones, approximately 85% found once; its top ten account for roughly 2.2%. Study conclusions and caveats: Better survival was predicted when blood TCR clonality before treatment fell below the median.

The chain joins TRBV5-6 to TRBJ1-2; perhaps TRBD1 as D (6 bases). This sequence was found in a man aged 45-60 years with urothelial cancer. The input for sequencing was PBMCs, taken around atezolizumab (anti-PD-L1) treatment. CDR3 sequence (DNA): TGTGCCAGCAGCCCAATTGAAGTCGTCGCGGGGGGCAGCTATGGCTACACCTTC. This translates into CASSPIEVVAGGSYGYTF.